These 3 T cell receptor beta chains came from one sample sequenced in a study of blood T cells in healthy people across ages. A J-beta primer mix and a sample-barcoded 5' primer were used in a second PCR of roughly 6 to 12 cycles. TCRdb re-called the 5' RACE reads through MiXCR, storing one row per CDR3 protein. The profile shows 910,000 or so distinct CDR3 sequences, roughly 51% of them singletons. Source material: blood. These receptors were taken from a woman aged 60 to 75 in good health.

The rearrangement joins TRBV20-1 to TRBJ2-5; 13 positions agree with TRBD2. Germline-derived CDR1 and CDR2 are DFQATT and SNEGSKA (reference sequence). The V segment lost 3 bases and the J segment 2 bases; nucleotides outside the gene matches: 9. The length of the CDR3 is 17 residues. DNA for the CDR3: TGCAGTGCTAGTCATTTGGGACTAGCGGGAAGGCAAGAGACCCAGTACTTC. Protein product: CSASHLGLAGRQETQYF.

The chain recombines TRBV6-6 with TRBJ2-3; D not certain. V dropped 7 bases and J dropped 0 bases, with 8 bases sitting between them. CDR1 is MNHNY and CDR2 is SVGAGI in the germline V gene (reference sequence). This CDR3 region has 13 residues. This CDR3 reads CASMVSSTDTQYF. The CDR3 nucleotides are TGTGCCAGCATGGTCTCCAGCACAGATACGCAGTATTTT.

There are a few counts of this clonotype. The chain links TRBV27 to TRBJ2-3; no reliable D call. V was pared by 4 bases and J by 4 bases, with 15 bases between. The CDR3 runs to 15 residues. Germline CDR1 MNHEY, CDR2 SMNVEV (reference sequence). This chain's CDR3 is CASSSPLMESDTQYF. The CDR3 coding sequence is TGTGCCAGCAGTTCCCCCCTTATGGAGTCAGATACGCAGTATTTT.